This is a list of T cell receptor beta chains from one sample in a study of blood T cell repertoires in COVID-19. Sequencing used immunoSEQ multiplex PCR; TCRdb keeps in-frame clones, though not all of them. This sample has hundreds of thousands of clones, with around 91% found just once. The sequenced material came from PBMCs or T cells enriched from blood (not recorded which). These receptors all come from a woman between 35 and 50 years old who had recovered from COVID-19. The CDR3 runs from the conserved cysteine through the conserved F or W. D genes are given only for firm matches. Clone size is stated in some rows and not others, as once, few, many or a class when expanded.

D,J,V,size,DNA,CDR3
.,TRBJ2-3,TRBV19,.,TGTGCCAGTAGTATTGCCCAGATTAGCACAGATACGCAGTATTTT,CASSIAQISTDTQYF
TRBD1,TRBJ2-5,TRBV11-2,.,TGTGCCAGCAGCCCACCGGGGACAGGGTCGGAGACCCAGTACTTC,CASSPPGTGSETQYF
.,TRBJ1-5,TRBV2,once,TGTGCCAGCAAGAGGGTTGGGAGCAATCAGCCCCAGCATTTT,CASKRVGSNQPQHF
.,TRBJ2-1,TRBV10-3,.,TGTGCCATCAGTGAAGGGAGCTCCTACAATGAGCAGTTCTTC,CAISEGSSYNEQFF
.,TRBJ1-6,TRBV19,.,TGTGCCAGTAACATAGGGGCGAATTCACCCCTCCACTTT,CASNIGANSPLHF
.,TRBJ2-3,TRBV7-2,.,TGTGCCAGCAGCTCCGCGACTAGAACCTACACAGATACGCAGTATTTT,CASSSATRTYTDTQYF
TRBD2,TRBJ2-5,TRBV5-4,.,TGTGCCAGCAGCTTTAGCGGGGGGGCTTTTGAGACCCAGTACTTC,CASSFSGGAFETQYF
TRBD1,TRBJ1-4,TRBV7-8,.,TGTGCCAGCAGCTTAGCCGCCTCAGGGGGGAAACTGTTTTTT,CASSLAASGGKLFF
.,TRBJ2-1,TRBV10-3,.,TGTGCCATCCCTCCTCAGGCGTCCTACAATGAGCAGTTCTTC,CAIPPQASYNEQFF
TRBD1,TRBJ1-1,TRBV28,.,TGTGCCAGCAGTTCCCCACAGGGGCCGAACACTGAAGCTTTCTTT,CASSSPQGPNTEAFF
.,TRBJ2-4,TRBV7-2,.,TGTGCCAGCAGCTTGGGCGGAGGGGAAAACATTCAGTACTTC,CASSLGGGENIQYF
.,TRBJ2-3,TRBV2,.,TGTGCCAGCAGTGTTGTAAGCTGGTCTTTCACAGATACGCAGTATTTT,CASSVVSWSFTDTQYF
TRBD1,TRBJ1-1,TRBV7-9,.,TGTGCCAGCAGCCGGGGACAGCAGAACACTGAAGCTTTCTTT,CASSRGQQNTEAFF
TRBD1,TRBJ1-1,TRBV30,.,TGTGCCGGCCGGACAGGGGTTTTCACTGAAGCTTTCTTT,CAGRTGVFTEAFF
TRBD1,TRBJ2-5,TRBV27,once,TGTGCCAGCAGTTCGACGGACAGGTCGGAGACCCAGTACTTC,CASSSTDRSETQYF
.,TRBJ2-7,TRBV20-1,.,TGCAGTGCAGGTAGGGCGGGCGAGCAGTACTTC,CSAGRAGEQYF
.,TRBJ2-5,TRBV10-3,.,TGTGCCATCAGTCTCGGGGAGACCCAGTACTTC,CAISLGETQYF
TRBD1,TRBJ1-6,TRBV7-2,.,TGTGCCAGCAGAGGGACAGGGAACAATTCACCCCTCCACTTT,CASRGTGNNSPLHF
.,TRBJ2-7,TRBV27,.,TGTGCCAGCAGCAGTAGGGGCATGGACGAGCAGTACTTC,CASSSRGMDEQYF
.,TRBJ1-3,TRBV10-1,once,TGCGCCAGGGGGCTAGGGGATCGCTCTGGAAACACCATATATTTT,CARGLGDRSGNTIYF
TRBD1,TRBJ2-6,TRBV5-1,once,TGCGCCAGCAGCTTCCTCTTGTCCGGGACAGGGGGCTCTGGGGCCAACGTCCTGACTTTC,CASSFLLSGTGGSGANVLTF
TRBD2,TRBJ2-2,TRBV5-1,.,TGCGCCAGCAGCTTGAAGACTAGCGGAACGAACACCGGGGAGCTGTTTTTT,CASSLKTSGTNTGELFF
.,TRBJ2-3,TRBV5-6,.,TGTGCCAGCAGCTTGACCCTCGATCGCACTAGCACAGATACGCAGTATTTT,CASSLTLDRTSTDTQYF
TRBD1,TRBJ2-1,TRBV13,.,TGTGCCAGCAGCTTAGTGGGACAGGTTTACAATGAGCAGTTCTTC,CASSLVGQVYNEQFF
.,TRBJ2-2,TRBV5-6,.,TGTGCCAGCAGCTTGACTATCGTTCTCGGGGAGCTGTTTTTT,CASSLTIVLGELFF
TRBD1,TRBJ2-2,TRBV2,once,TGTGCCAGCAGGCCCGGGACAGGCACCGGGGAGCTGTTTTTT,CASRPGTGTGELFF
.,TRBJ1-5,TRBV18,.,TGTGCCAGCTCACCACAACAGGGCGATCAGCCCCAGCATTTT,CASSPQQGDQPQHF
TRBD2,TRBJ2-1,TRBV5-4,.,TGTGCCAGCAGATTAGCGGGAGGGCCGGGCAATGAGCAGTTCTTC,CASRLAGGPGNEQFF
.,TRBJ2-7,TRBV7-9,.,TGTGCCAGCATCGGGAGCGGTGACAGGGTCGACGAGCAGTACTTC,CASIGSGDRVDEQYF
.,TRBJ2-2,TRBV7-2,.,TGTGCCAGCAGCTTAGCCCCGACTAACGGGGAGCTGTTTTTT,CASSLAPTNGELFF
.,TRBJ1-2,TRBV2,.,TGTGCCAGCAGCGTTCGGGTGTATGGCTACACCTTC,CASSVRVYGYTF
TRBD2,TRBJ2-2,TRBV13,.,TGTGCCAGCAGTTCGGGGGGGAACACCGGGGAGCTGTTTTTT,CASSSGGNTGELFF
.,TRBJ2-1,TRBV27,.,TGTGCCAGCAGTTTATCAGCAGGCAACAATGAGCAGTTCTTC,CASSLSAGNNEQFF
TRBD2,TRBJ2-7,TRBV11-2,once,TGTGCCAGCAGCTTAGCTTCGGCTAGCGGGAGTGTAGTATACGAGCAGTACTTC,CASSLASASGSVVYEQYF
.,TRBJ2-7,TRBV11-3,.,TGTGCCAGCAGCTTAGATGGGGGGAGAGAGTACTTC,CASSLDGGREYF
TRBD1,TRBJ2-7,TRBV7-9,.,TGTGCCAGCAGCTTAGGAGGCCAGGGGGCCTACGAGCAGTACTTC,CASSLGGQGAYEQYF
TRBD1,TRBJ1-2,TRBV4-3,.,TGCGCCAGCAGCCATGCCTGGGGACAGATATATGGCTACACCTTC,CASSHAWGQIYGYTF
TRBD2,TRBJ2-3,TRBV7-2,.,TGTGCCAGCAGCCTAGTGGGAGGGGATACGCAGTATTTT,CASSLVGGDTQYF
.,TRBJ2-3,TRBV2,.,TGTGCCAGGCGAAGACAGATTACAGATACGCAGTATTTT,CARRRQITDTQYF
TRBD2,TRBJ2-3,TRBV5-1,.,TGCGCCAGCAGCCCACGGACTAGCGGGCCCCGGGTAGATACGCAGTATTTT,CASSPRTSGPRVDTQYF
TRBD1,TRBJ2-2,TRBV11-3,few,TGTGCCAGCAGCCAGAGGGCAGGGGGGAACACCGGGGAGCTGTTTTTT,CASSQRAGGNTGELFF
TRBD1,TRBJ1-1,TRBV9,.,TGTGCCAGCAGCGTAGCCGAGGACAGGGCTGACACTGAAGCTTTCTTT,CASSVAEDRADTEAFF